What follows are 12 T cell receptor beta chains derived from one specimen sequenced in a study of cytomegalovirus exposure and HLA in healthy donors (dated by TCRdb to between 2016 and 2019). The library was generated by the immunoSEQ multiplex PCR assay. TCRdb provides this immuneACCESS table in a form limited to in-frame rearrangements. Some clones are lacking; in checked studies, under half of them reflect an unresolved V gene, and why the rest are absent is not known. The sample yields about 240,000 clones; about 87% were counted once. The top ten clones comprise about 2.5% of the sample. Material for sequencing was PBMCs. The receptors stem from a man between 18 and 29 years old in good health and CMV-seronegative.

The V call is TRBV9, the J call TRBJ2-2; 7 bases line up with TRBD2. CDR3 length: 15 amino acids. The germline V gene encodes CDR1 SGDLS and CDR2 YYNGEE. The V and J ends lost 4 bases and 2 bases, in that order; junction bases with no gene match: 5. The chain's CDR3 is CASSTRGDNTGELFF. The CDR3 region has the DNA TGTGCCAGCAGCACACGGGGGGATAACACCGGGGAGCTGTTTTTT.

This chain connects TRBV7-2 to TRBJ2-3; 9 bases line up with TRBD2. The CDR3 is made up of 15 amino acids. Unmatched junction bases numbered 6, after V lost 7 bases and J lost 1 base. Germline CDR1 SGHTA, CDR2 FQGNSA. The CDR3 DNA follows: TGTGCCAGCACCGCTCGCGGGGGGGGCACAGATACGCAGTATTTT. Protein sequence: CASTARGGGTDTQYF.

The CDR3 region has the DNA TGTGCCAGCCGGACAGACGGAAACACCATATATTTT. Encoded protein: CASRTDGNTIYF. This chain uses TRBV18 with TRBJ1-3; D might be TRBD1 (6 bases). V lost 8 bases and J 4 bases, leaving 9 bases between the germline ends. Per germline, CDR1 KGHSH and CDR2 LQKENI. This CDR3 contains 12 residues.

The rearrangement uses TRBV6-1 and TRBJ1-4, with TRBD1 as a possible D gene (6 bases). Trimming shortened V by 5 bases and J by 0 bases, and 10 bases separated the two germline ends. CDR3 length equals 15 residues. Germline-derived CDR1 and CDR2 are MNHNS and SASEGT. In nucleotides, the CDR3 is TGTGCCAGCAGTTCACGGACAGCAACTAATGAAAAACTGTTTTTT. It yields the protein CASSSRTATNEKLFF.

The V gene is TRBV5-1, the J gene TRBJ2-5; a weak D match, TRBD2 (6 bases). Germline assignment: CDR1 SGHRS and CDR2 YFSETQ. The CDR3 covers 14 residues. Trimming took 3 bases from V and 4 from J, leaving 13 bases between them. The CDR3 protein is CASSWGPGVETQYF. The DNA for the CDR3 is TGCGCCAGCAGCTGGGGCCCGGGGGTAGAGACCCAGTACTTC.

The chain combines TRBV28 with TRBJ1-2, with TRBD1 matching over 8 bases. This CDR3 has 13 amino acids. J gave up 9 bases and V 1 base, and 4 bases lay outside the gene matches. Germline assignment: CDR1 MDHEN and CDR2 SYDVKM. The CDR3 DNA reads TGTGCCAGCAGTTTATCGGGACAGGTACGCTACACCTTC. Translated, it gives CASSLSGQVRYTF.

This rearrangement joins TRBV30 to TRBJ2-2; no reliable D call. CDR3 size: 13 residues. V was trimmed by 0 bases and J by 7 bases, leaving 9 bases between them. Germline CDR1 is GTSNPN and CDR2 is SVGIG (reference sequence). CDR3 nucleotides: TGTGCCTGGAGTGTCCTCGGAGACGGGGAGCTGTTTTTT. Translated, it gives CAWSVLGDGELFF.

The table lists this clone with a count of one. This chain connects TRBV10-3 to TRBJ1-2; D ambiguous. The germline V gene has CDR1 ENHRY and CDR2 SYGVKD. V lost 11 bases, J lost 8 bases, and 18 bases lay in between. CDR3 length equals 12 residues. As DNA, the CDR3 is TGTGCCGGCGGGCATGAGGTGGACGGCTACACCTTC. This translates into CAGGHEVDGYTF.

The chain recombines TRBV7-2 with TRBJ2-3; the match to TRBD1 covers 7 bases. Trimming took 5 bases from V and 2 from J; bases not matched to a gene: 7. This CDR3 is built from 15 residues. Germline CDR1 is SGHTA and CDR2 is FQGNSA. The CDR3 loop is CASSLQGTSTDTQYF. The DNA for the CDR3 is TGTGCCAGCAGCCTACAGGGGACATCCACAGATACGCAGTATTTT.

V gene TRBV11-2 combines with J gene TRBJ2-7; D gene uncertain. Germline V lookup: CDR1 SGHAT, CDR2 FQNNGV. The ends were cut back, 1 base at V and 2 bases at J, with 9 bases in the middle. The length of the CDR3 is 14 residues. CDR3 DNA sequence: TGTGCCAGCAGCTTAGTCGCTAGAACCTACGAGCAGTACTTC. Amino acid sequence: CASSLVARTYEQYF.

The chain carries TRBV5-1 and TRBJ1-6; possible D gene TRBD1, 6 bases. Per germline, CDR1 SGHRS and CDR2 YFSETQ. V was pared by 0 bases and J by 6 bases, with 19 bases between. CDR3 length equals 18 residues. The CDR3 region is CASSLVLRFGTSNSPLHF. The CDR3 region has the DNA TGCGCCAGCAGCTTGGTGCTCCGTTTCGGGACAAGTAATTCACCCCTCCACTTT.

This chain connects TRBV23-1 to TRBJ1-4; D not resolved. TRBV23-1 is identified as an open reading frame with a role that is uncertain. V lost 4 bases, J lost 3 bases, and 15 bases lay in between. The CDR3 loop spans 16 amino acids. CDR3 bases: TGCGCCAGCAGTCCATCTTGGGTGGAGCCTAATGAAAAACTGTTTTTT. Its protein is CASSPSWVEPNEKLFF.